This T cell receptor beta chain is from a study of T cells in Graves' hyperthyroidism and ophthalmopathy. Researchers amplified the TCR beta CDR3 regions from RNA transcripts. HTBI primers were employed in a first-round RT-PCR of the TCR CDR3. TCRdb re-called the multiplex PCR reads through MiXCR, storing one row per CDR3 protein. The repertoire holds approximately 720,000 distinct CDR3 sequences, with 18% as singletons. Study-wide results and caveats: Blood samples included most of the expanded thyroid clonotypes exceeding 0.001.

Trimming left V 5 bases short and J 0 bases short, with 11 bases between. Germline CDR1 and CDR2: LGHNA and YNFKEQ. This CDR3 contains 15 residues. This clonotype has just a few counts. Its specificity is not known. Orbital computed tomography and thyroid ultrasound, together with serum TRAb and thyroxine and clinical symptoms, were used for diagnoses. Fresh peripheral blood, approximately 9.7 ml, was the source of the PBMCs. The sequenced sample was blood. The origin of this receptor is a woman aged 45-60 years with Graves' hyperthyroidism that later progressed to Graves' ophthalmopathy. This chain uses TRBV4-2 with TRBJ1-3; D may be TRBD1 (6 bases). CDR3 in DNA: TGTGCCAGCAGCGGACAGTCTCTCTCTGGAAACACCATATATTTT. It specifies CASSGQSLSGNTIYF.